A single sample is the source of the 12 T cell receptor beta chains below, sequenced in a study of cytomegalovirus exposure and HLA in healthy donors. Vbeta (60) and Jbeta (13) primers were used in the PCR. Generated by immunoSEQ multiplex PCR, the TCRdb table keeps only in-frame clones and is missing some. Counted here are some 140,000 clones, 79% occurring once; the ten biggest clones make up around 6.3%. The material sequenced was PBMCs. The origin of the receptors is a man aged 40-49 years in good health and CMV-seropositive.

This clone was observed a single time. In DNA form, the CDR3 reads TGTGCCAGCAGCCCACAGAACACTGAAGCTTTCTTT. Translation: CASSPQNTEAFF. This chain uses TRBV7-3 with TRBJ1-1; D gene ambiguous. The CDR3 is 12 residues long. With 5 bases removed from V and 1 base from J, the gap between germline ends came to 5 bases. CDR1 and CDR2 (germline): SGHTA, FQGTGA.

J is TRBJ2-7 and V is TRBV7-8; possible D gene TRBD2, 5 bases. This CDR3 contains 16 residues. The germline gives CDR1 SGHVS, CDR2 FQNEAQ. Trimming left V 1 base short and J 2 bases short, with 15 bases between. The CDR3 region is CASSLVEGLKTYEQYF. CDR3 coding DNA: TGTGCCAGCAGCTTAGTAGAGGGTCTGAAGACCTACGAGCAGTACTTC.

The CDR3 region has the DNA TGCGCCAGCAGCTTGTCTGCACAGGTCTGGAATGAGCAGTTCTTC. It codes for CASSLSAQVWNEQFF. The V call is TRBV5-1, the J call TRBJ2-1; weak D call: TRBD1 (5 bases). The germline CDR1 and CDR2 sequences are SGHRS and YFSETQ. Between the trimmed V and J ends, which lost 1 base and 7 bases, there was a span of 15 bases. There are 15 residues in the CDR3.

V usage is TRBV5-1 and J usage is TRBJ1-1; a weak D match, TRBD1 (6 bases). The CDR3 covers 14 residues. The germline gives CDR1 SGHRS, CDR2 YFSETQ. Deletions cut 4 bases from V and 2 bases from J, with 12 bases between. The CDR3 loop reads CASSMQGGNTEAFF. The CDR3 DNA reads as TGCGCCAGCAGCATGCAAGGGGGAAACACTGAAGCTTTCTTT.

The rearrangement joins TRBV14 to TRBJ1-6, with unresolved D. The germline gives CDR1 SGHDN, CDR2 FVKESK. The ends were cut back, 0 bases at V and 8 bases at J, with 8 bases in the middle. This CDR3 is built from 14 residues. CDR3 protein: CASSQEGAYSPLHF. The CDR3 bases are TGTGCCAGCAGCCAAGAAGGAGCCTATTCACCCCTCCACTTT.

J is TRBJ1-2 and V is TRBV19; perhaps TRBD1 as D (6 bases). The V end lost 5 bases, the J end lost 4 bases, and 11 bases lay between the germline ends. The CDR3 extends over 13 amino acids. Germline CDR1 LNHDA, CDR2 SQIVND (reference sequence). This CDR3 reads CASSSRDTYGYTF. In DNA, the CDR3 is TGTGCCAGTAGTTCACGGGACACCTATGGCTACACCTTC.

Only a few counts were recorded for this clone. The genes are TRBV28 and TRBJ2-1; D perhaps matches TRBD2 (6 bases). The V end was cut by 5 bases, the J end by 8 bases, with 19 bases between. The germline V gene encodes CDR1 MDHEN and CDR2 SYDVKM. The CDR3 length is 15 residues. The DNA of the CDR3 is TGTGCCAGCAGTCCCCAGCGGGTCCTTGTCGATGAGCAGTTCTTC. Amino acids: CASSPQRVLVDEQFF.

The chain uses TRBV6-1 and TRBJ1-5, with TRBD1 as a possible D gene (5 bases). Trimming removed 4 bases from V and 2 bases from J, with 9 bases in between. CDR3 size: 14 residues. Germline V gene lookup returns CDR1 MNHNS and CDR2 SASEGT. Here the CDR3 reads CASSGGYRNQPQHF. The CDR3 bases are TGTGCCAGCAGTGGGGGCTACCGCAATCAGCCCCAGCATTTT.

The chain uses TRBV5-1 and TRBJ1-4, with TRBD1 as a possible D gene (6 bases). V was trimmed by 4 bases and J by 0 bases, leaving 16 bases between them. The CDR3 runs 17 residues. Germline V lookup: CDR1 SGHRS, CDR2 YFSETQ. CDR3 sequence: CASSLGGGLPTNEKLFF. DNA of the CDR3: TGCGCCAGCAGCCTCGGGGGGGGGCTACCAACTAATGAAAAACTGTTTTTT.

V usage is TRBV6-1 and J usage is TRBJ2-1; TRBD2 matches 7 bases. Germline-derived CDR1 and CDR2 are MNHNS and SASEGT. This CDR3 is built from 15 residues. J was trimmed by 4 bases and V by 4 bases; bases with no gene match: 7. CDR3 loop: CASSVGGTSYNEQFF. The DNA for the CDR3 is TGTGCCAGCAGTGTGGGGGGGACTTCTTACAATGAGCAGTTCTTC.

This chain joins TRBV15 and TRBJ2-6, with 11 positions matching TRBD1. V gave up 0 bases and J gave up 3 bases; unmatched junction bases: 7. Germline V gene data show CDR1 as LNHNV and CDR2 as YYDKDF (reference sequence). The CDR3 runs 19 residues. CDR3 sequence: CATSRDNSDRGLGANVLTF. CDR3 nucleotides: TGTGCCACCAGCAGAGATAACTCGGACAGGGGGCTTGGGGCCAACGTCCTGACTTTC.

J is TRBJ1-2 and V is TRBV30, with D uncertain. The V gene's germline CDR1 is GTSNPN and CDR2 SVGIG (reference sequence). The germline V and J ends were trimmed by 0 bases and 1 base, with 6 bases remaining between them. This CDR3 is built from 13 residues. The DNA of the CDR3 is TGTGCCTGGAGTGTATCATTTAACTATGGCTACACCTTC. Translated: CAWSVSFNYGYTF.